This T cell receptor (beta chain) was sequenced during a study of sequential checkpoint blockade in melanoma. Study at large: 90 to 95 pretreatment tumor DNA samples were TCRβ immunosequenced. After nivolumab or ipilimumab alone, about 22 patients had week-13 rebiopsies.

TCRdb keeps only in-frame clones here, not all; method: immunoSEQ multiplex PCR. The sample yields about 2,000 clones, over 20% seen once. Sample treatment: randomized to nivolumab then ipilimumab (arm A) or the reverse (arm B). The CDR3 consists of 14 residues. The V and J ends lost 4 bases and 1 base respectively, with 11 bases between them. CDR1 and CDR2 from the germline V gene are SGHRS and YFSETQ. The chain links TRBV5-1 to TRBJ1-1; the D is unclear. Here the sequenced sample was tumor tissue (inferred from file names), taken from a patient given nivolumab and ipilimumab in sequence. The origin of this receptor is a human donor with melanoma. CDR3 amino acids: CASSHAGQNTEAFF. The CDR3 bases are TGCGCCAGCAGCCATGCGGGTCAGAACACTGAAGCTTTCTTT.